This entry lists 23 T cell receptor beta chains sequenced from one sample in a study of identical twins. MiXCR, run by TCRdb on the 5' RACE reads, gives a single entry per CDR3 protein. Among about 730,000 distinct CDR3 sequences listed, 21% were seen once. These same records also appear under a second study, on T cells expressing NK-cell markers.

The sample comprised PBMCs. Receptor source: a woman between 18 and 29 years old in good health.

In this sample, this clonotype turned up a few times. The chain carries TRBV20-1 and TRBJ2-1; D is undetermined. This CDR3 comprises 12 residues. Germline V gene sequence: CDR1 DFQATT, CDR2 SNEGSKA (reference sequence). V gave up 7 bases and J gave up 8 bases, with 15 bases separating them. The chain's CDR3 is CSVPSMYDEQFF. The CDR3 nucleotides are TGCAGTGTCCCATCGATGTACGATGAGCAGTTCTTC.

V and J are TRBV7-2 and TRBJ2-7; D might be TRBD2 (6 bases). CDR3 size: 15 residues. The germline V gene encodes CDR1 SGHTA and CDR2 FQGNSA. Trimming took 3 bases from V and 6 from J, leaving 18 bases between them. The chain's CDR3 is CASSLTPRGTGEQYF. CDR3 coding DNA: TGTGCCAGCAGCTTGACACCAAGAGGGACTGGCGAGCAGTACTTC.

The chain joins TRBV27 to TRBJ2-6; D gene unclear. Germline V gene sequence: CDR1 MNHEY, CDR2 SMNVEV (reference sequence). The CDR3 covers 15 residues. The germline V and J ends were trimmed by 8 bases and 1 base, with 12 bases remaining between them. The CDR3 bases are TGTGCCAGCTCAGCCCTCCTATCTGGGGCCAACGTCCTGACTTTC. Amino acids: CASSALLSGANVLTF.

Here the CDR3 reads CASSYVGGLATKNIQYF. The CDR3 nucleotides read TGTGCCAGCAGTTACGTTGGGGGACTAGCAACCAAAAACATTCAGTACTTC. The rearrangement uses TRBV6-2 or TRBV6-3 and TRBJ2-4; 9 bases are a match to TRBD2. Germline CDR1 and CDR2: MNHEY and SVGEGT. The trim removed 2 bases at V and 2 bases at J, leaving 7 bases unmatched. The CDR3 has 17 amino acids.

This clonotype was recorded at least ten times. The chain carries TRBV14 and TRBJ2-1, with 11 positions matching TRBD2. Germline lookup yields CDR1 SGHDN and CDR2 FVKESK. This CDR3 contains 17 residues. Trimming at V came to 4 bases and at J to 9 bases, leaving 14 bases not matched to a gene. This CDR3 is CASSLLAGTSGRIEQFF. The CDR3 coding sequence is TGTGCCAGCAGCCTCCTAGCAGGGACTAGCGGCCGGATTGAGCAGTTCTTC.

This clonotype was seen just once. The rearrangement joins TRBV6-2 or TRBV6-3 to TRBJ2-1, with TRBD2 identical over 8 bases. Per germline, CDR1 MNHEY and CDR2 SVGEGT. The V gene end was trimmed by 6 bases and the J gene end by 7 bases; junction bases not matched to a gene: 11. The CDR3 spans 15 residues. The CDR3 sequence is CASRTAGGRGNEQFF. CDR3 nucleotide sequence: TGTGCCAGCAGAACCGCGGGGGGCCGGGGTAATGAGCAGTTCTTC.

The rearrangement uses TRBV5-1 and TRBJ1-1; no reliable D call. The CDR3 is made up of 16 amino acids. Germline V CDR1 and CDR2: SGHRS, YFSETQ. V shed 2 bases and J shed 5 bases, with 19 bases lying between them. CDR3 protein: CASSLGPGGGKTEAFF. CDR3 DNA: TGCGCCAGCAGCTTAGGGCCCGGAGGCGGGAAAACTGAAGCTTTCTTT.

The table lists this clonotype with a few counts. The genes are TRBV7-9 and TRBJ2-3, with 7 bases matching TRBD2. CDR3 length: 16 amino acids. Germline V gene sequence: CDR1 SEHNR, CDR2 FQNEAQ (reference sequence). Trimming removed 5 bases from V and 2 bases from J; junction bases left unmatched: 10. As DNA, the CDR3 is TGTGCCAGCAGCCAAAACCCGGGACTAATCACAGATACGCAGTATTTT. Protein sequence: CASSQNPGLITDTQYF. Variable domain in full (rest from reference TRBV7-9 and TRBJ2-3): DTGVSQNPRHKITKRGQNVTFRCDPISEHNRLYWYRQTLGQGPEFLTYFQNEAQLEKSRLLSDRFSAERPKGSFSTLEIQRTEQGDSAMYLCASSQNPGLITDTQYFGPGTRLTVL.

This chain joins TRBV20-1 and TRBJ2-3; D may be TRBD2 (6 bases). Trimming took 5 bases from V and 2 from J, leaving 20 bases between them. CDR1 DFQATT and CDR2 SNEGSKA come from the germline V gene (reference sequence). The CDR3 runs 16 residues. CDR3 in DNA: TGCAGTGCTTCGGATAGGGACTCTCAATTCACAGATACGCAGTATTTT. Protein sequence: CSASDRDSQFTDTQYF.

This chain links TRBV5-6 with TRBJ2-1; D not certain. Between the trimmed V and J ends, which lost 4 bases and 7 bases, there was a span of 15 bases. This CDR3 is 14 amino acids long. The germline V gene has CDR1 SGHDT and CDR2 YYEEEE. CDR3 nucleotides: TGTGCCAGCAGCCCCGCCTGGGTGGAGAATGAGCAGTTCTTC. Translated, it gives CASSPAWVENEQFF.

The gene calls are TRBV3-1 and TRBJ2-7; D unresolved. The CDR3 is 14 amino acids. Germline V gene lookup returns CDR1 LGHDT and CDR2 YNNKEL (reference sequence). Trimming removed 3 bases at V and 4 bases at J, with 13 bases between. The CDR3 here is CASSHLTSLYEQYF. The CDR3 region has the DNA TGTGCCAGCAGCCATCTCACCTCATTATACGAGCAGTACTTC.

The CDR3 loop reads CASSLLSGGPGEAFF. The CDR3 region has the DNA TGTGCCAGCAGCCTATTGAGCGGGGGCCCAGGTGAAGCTTTCTTT. The gene calls are TRBV7-9 and TRBJ1-1; possibly TRBD1 for D (6 bases). V shed 5 bases and J shed 7 bases, with 20 bases lying between them. Germline V gene sequence: CDR1 SEHNR, CDR2 FQNEAQ (reference sequence). The CDR3 is 15 residues long.

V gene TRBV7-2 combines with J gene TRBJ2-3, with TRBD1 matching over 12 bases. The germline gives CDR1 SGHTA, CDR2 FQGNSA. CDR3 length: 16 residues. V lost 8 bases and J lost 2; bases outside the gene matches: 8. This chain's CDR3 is CASENRDRGLTDTQYF. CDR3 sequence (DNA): TGTGCCAGCGAAAACCGGGACAGGGGGCTCACAGATACGCAGTATTTT.

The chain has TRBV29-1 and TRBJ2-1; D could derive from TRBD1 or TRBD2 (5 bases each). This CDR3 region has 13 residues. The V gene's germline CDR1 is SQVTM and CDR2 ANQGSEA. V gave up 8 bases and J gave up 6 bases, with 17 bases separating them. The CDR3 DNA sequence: TGCAGCTCCCGGGGCCTACCCAGCAATGAGCAGTTCTTC. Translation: CSSRGLPSNEQFF.

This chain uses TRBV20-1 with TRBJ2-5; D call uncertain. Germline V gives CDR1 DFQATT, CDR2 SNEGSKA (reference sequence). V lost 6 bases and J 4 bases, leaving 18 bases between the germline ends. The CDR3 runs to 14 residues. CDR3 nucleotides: TGCAGTGCGCCTTTGGGGAAGGGCAGAGAGACCCAGTACTTC. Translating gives CSAPLGKGRETQYF.

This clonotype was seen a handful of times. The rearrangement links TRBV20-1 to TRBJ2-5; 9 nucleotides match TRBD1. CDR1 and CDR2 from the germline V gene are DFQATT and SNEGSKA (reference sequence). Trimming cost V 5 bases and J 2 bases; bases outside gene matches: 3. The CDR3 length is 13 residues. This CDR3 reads CSARTGAQETQYF. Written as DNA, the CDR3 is TGCAGTGCTCGGACAGGGGCGCAAGAGACCCAGTACTTC.

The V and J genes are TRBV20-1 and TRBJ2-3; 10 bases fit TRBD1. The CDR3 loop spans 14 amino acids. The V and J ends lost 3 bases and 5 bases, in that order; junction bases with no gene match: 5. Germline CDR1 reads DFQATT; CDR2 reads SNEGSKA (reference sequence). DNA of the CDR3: TGCAGTGCTAGGGACAGGGGGTTGATAGATACGCAGTATTTT. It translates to CSARDRGLIDTQYF.

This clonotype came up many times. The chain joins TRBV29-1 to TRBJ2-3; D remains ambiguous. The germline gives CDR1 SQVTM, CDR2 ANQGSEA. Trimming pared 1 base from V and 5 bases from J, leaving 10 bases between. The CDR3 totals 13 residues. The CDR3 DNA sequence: TGCAGCGTTGAAGGGCGAGAACGAGATACGCAGTATTTT. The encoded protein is CSVEGRERDTQYF.

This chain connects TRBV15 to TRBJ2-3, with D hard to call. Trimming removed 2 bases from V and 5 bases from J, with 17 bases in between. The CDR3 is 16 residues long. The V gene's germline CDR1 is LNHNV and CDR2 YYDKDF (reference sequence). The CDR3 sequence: CATSRRTGPRGDTQYF. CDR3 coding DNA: TGTGCCACCAGCAGACGAACTGGGCCCCGAGGAGATACGCAGTATTTT.

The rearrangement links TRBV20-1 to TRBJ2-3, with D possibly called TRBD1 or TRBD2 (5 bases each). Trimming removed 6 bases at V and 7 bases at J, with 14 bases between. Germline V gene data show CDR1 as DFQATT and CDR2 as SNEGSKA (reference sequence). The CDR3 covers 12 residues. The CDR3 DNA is TGCAGTGCCCCACTCGGGGCTTATACGCAGTATTTT. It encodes CSAPLGAYTQYF.

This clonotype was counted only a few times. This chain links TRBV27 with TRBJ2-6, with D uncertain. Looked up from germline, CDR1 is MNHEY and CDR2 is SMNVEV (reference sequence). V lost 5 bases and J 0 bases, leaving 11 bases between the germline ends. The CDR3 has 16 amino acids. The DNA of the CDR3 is TGTGCCAGCAGTGCATTTCCGTACTCTGGGGCCAACGTCCTGACTTTC. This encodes CASSAFPYSGANVLTF.

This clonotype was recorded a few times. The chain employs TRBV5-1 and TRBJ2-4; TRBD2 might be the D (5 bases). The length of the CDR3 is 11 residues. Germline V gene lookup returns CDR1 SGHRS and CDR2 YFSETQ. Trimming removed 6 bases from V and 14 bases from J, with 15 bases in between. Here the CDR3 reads CASKFFEEEYF. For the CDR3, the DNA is TGCGCCAGCAAGTTCTTTGAGGAGGAGTACTTC. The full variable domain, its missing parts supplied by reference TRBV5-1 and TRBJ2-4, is KAGVTQTPRYLIKTRGQQVTLSCSPISGHRSVSWYQQTPGQGLQFLFEYFSETQRNKGNFPGRFSGRQFSNSRSEMNVSTLELGDSALYLCASKFFEEEYFGAGTRLSVL.

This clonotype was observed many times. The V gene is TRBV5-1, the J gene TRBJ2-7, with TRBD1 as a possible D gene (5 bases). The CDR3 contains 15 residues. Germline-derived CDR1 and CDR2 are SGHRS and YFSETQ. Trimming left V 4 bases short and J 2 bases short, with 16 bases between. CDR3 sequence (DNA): TGCGCCAGCAGCCATATCTCCAGGGCGGCCTACGAGCAGTACTTC. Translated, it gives CASSHISRAAYEQYF.